This T cell receptor beta chain is from a study of CD8 T cells in Susac syndrome. The CDR3 spans 14 residues. CDR1 is SEHNR and CDR2 is FQNEAQ in the germline V gene (reference sequence). Deletions cut 7 bases from V and 1 base from J, with 13 bases between. With random hexamers, reverse transcription was performed on about 0.5 to 1 ug of RNA. TCRdb re-analysed the immunoSEQ multiplex PCR reads in MiXCR, keeping a single row per CDR3 protein. This sample has about 100,000 distinct CDR3 sequences, with approximately 95% found just once. The Susac syndrome patients fit the recently defined diagnostic criteria for definite or probable disease.

V and J are TRBV7-9 and TRBJ2-5; no firm D call. The sequence came from a human donor with Susac syndrome. Sample: CD8+ T cells from PBMCs. Written as DNA, the CDR3 is TGTGCCAGCACCGATACTGGCAGCCAAGAGACCCAGTACTTC. Translating it yields CASTDTGSQETQYF.